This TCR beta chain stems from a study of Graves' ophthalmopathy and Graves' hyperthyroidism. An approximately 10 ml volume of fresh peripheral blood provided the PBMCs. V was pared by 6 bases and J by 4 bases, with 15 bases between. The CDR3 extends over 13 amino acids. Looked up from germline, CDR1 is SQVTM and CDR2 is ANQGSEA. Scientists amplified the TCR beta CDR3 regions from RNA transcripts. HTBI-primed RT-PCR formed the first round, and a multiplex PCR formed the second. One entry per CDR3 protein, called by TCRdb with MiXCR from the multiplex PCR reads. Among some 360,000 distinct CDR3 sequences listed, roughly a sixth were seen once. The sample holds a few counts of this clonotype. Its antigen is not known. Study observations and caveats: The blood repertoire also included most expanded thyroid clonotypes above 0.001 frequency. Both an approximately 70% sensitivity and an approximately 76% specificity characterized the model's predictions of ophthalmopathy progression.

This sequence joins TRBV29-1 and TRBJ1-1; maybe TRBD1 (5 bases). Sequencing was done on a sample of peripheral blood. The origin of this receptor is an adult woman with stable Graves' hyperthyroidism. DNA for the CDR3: TGCAGCGTATGGGGACGCGAGGGCACTGAAGCTTTCTTT. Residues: CSVWGREGTEAFF.